These 11 T cell receptor beta chains were all obtained from the same sample, sequenced in a study of T cells in Graves' hyperthyroidism and ophthalmopathy. Regions amplified from RNA transcripts were the TCR beta CDR3 regions. Using the HTBI primer set, a first-round RT-PCR was run on the TCR CDR3. TCRdb ran MiXCR on the multiplex PCR reads and lists one entry per CDR3 protein. The table has a few hundred thousand distinct CDR3 sequences, about a sixth seen once; the top ten hold 2.5% to 4%. Source material: blood. The receptor source for this set is a woman aged 40 to 55 with Graves' ophthalmopathy.

This clonotype turned up a few times. The chain combines TRBV3-1 with TRBJ2-2, with a possible D match to TRBD2 (5 bases). This CDR3 has 14 residues. Germline CDR1 and CDR2: LGHDT and YNNKEL (reference sequence). Deletions cut 9 bases from V and 2 bases from J, with 13 bases between. The CDR3 is CASGGTSNTGELFF. The CDR3 DNA reads TGTGCCAGTGGAGGTACCTCAAACACCGGGGAGCTGTTTTTT.

This clonotype was counted at least ten times. CDR3 protein: CASSFEAGGLYNEQFF. Here the CDR3 DNA reads TGTGCCAGCAGCTTTGAAGCGGGAGGTCTCTACAATGAGCAGTTCTTC. The chain uses TRBV7-2 and TRBJ2-1; 9 nucleotides agree with TRBD2. CDR1 and CDR2 from the germline V gene are SGHTA and FQGNSA. The CDR3 is made up of 16 amino acids. Losses at the gene ends were 3 bases for V and 3 bases for J; bases not matched to a gene: 6.

The J gene is TRBJ1-2, the V gene TRBV30; D gene unclear. This CDR3 contains 15 residues. Germline V gene lookup returns CDR1 GTSNPN and CDR2 SVGIG (reference sequence). Deletions cut 3 bases from V and 7 bases from J, with 21 bases between. CDR3 in amino acids: CAWSLLGRKTCGYTF. In DNA, the CDR3 is TGTGCCTGGAGCTTACTTGGACGGAAGACCTGTGGCTACACCTTC.

This chain joins TRBV28 and TRBJ2-3, with D perhaps given as TRBD1 or TRBD2 (6 bases each). V gave up 10 bases and J gave up 4 bases, with 18 bases separating them. Germline CDR1 reads MDHEN; CDR2 reads SYDVKM. The CDR3 covers 14 residues. As DNA, the CDR3 is TGTGCCACCATCGAGGGGGGCCTCGCAGATACGCAGTATTTT. This encodes CATIEGGLADTQYF. Full variable domain (outside the CDR3, taken from reference TRBV28 and TRBJ2-3): DVKVTQSSRYLVKRTGEKVFLECVQDMDHENMFWYRQDPGLGLRLIYFSYDVKMKEKGDIPEGYSVSREKKERFSLILESASTNQTSMYLCATIEGGLADTQYFGPGTRLTVL.

The chain employs TRBV5-1 and TRBJ1-2, with 9 bases matching TRBD1. Germline V gene lookup returns CDR1 SGHRS and CDR2 YFSETQ. CDR3 size: 18 residues. V was pared by 3 bases and J by 4 bases, with 16 bases of the junction left unmatched. The CDR3, as DNA: TGCGCCAGCAGCTCGGGACAGGGAGTGCTCCCAGAAGGCTATGGCTACACCTTC. As protein: CASSSGQGVLPEGYGYTF.

This clonotype was observed at least ten times. The chain joins TRBV6-1 to TRBJ2-7; possible D gene TRBD1, 5 bases. The length of the CDR3 is 13 residues. Germline V lookup: CDR1 MNHNS, CDR2 SASEGT. The germline V and J ends were trimmed by 11 bases and 1 base, with 15 bases remaining between them. CDR3 sequence: CASIAGSSYEQYF. CDR3 coding DNA: TGTGCCTCCATTGCAGGGTCTTCCTACGAGCAGTACTTC.

In this sample, this clonotype turned up many times. CDR3: CASRPQGARHQPQHF. CDR3 nucleotides: TGTGCCAGCAGACCCCAGGGGGCGCGACATCAGCCCCAGCATTTT. This rearrangement joins TRBV28 to TRBJ1-5, with TRBD1 matching over 8 bases. Trimming at V came to 6 bases and at J to 5 bases, leaving 9 bases not matched to a gene. The V gene's germline CDR1 is MDHEN and CDR2 SYDVKM. The CDR3 loop spans 15 amino acids.

DNA for the CDR3: TGTGCCAGCAGTGCCAGCGCGGTCGGGGAGACCCAGTACTTC. This sequence encodes CASSASAVGETQYF. The rearrangement uses TRBV7-3 and TRBJ2-5, with D uncertain. There are 14 residues in the CDR3. The germline V gene has CDR1 SGHTA and CDR2 FQGTGA. Trimming stripped 6 bases from V and 5 bases from J, with 16 bases between.

At least ten counts were recorded for this clonotype. CDR3 nucleotide sequence: TGTGCCAGCAATAGACGGGGGACTGAAGCTTTCTTT. It encodes CASNRRGTEAFF. This chain uses TRBV2 with TRBJ1-1; possibly TRBD1 for D (5 bases). This CDR3 region has 12 residues. The germline CDR1 and CDR2 sequences are SNHLY and FYNNEI. Between the trimmed V and J ends, which lost 7 bases and 5 bases, there was a span of 11 bases.

This clonotype was seen ten or more times. The chain combines TRBV30 with TRBJ2-2, with D possibly being TRBD2 (6 bases). This CDR3 has 14 amino acids. With 4 bases removed from V and 5 bases from J, the gap between germline ends came to 14 bases. Germline V CDR1 and CDR2: GTSNPN, SVGIG (reference sequence). The CDR3 spells CAWKWQGGTGELFF. Here the CDR3 DNA reads TGTGCCTGGAAGTGGCAGGGAGGAACCGGGGAGCTGTTTTTT.

The chain is built from TRBV15 and TRBJ1-1; possibly TRBD1 for D (5 bases). The V and J ends lost 0 bases and 8 bases respectively, with 13 bases between them. CDR3 size: 14 residues. The germline gives CDR1 LNHNV, CDR2 YYDKDF (reference sequence). The CDR3 reads CATSRDDSHREAFF. The CDR3 DNA is TGTGCCACCAGCAGAGATGACAGCCACAGAGAAGCTTTCTTT.